This is a list of T cell receptor beta chains from one sample in a study of OX40 agonist ivuxolimab in advanced cancers. TCRdb keeps only in-frame clones here, not all; method: immunoSEQ multiplex PCR. This sample yields around 99,000 clones, of which 85% to 95% are seen a single time; about 1.2% belongs to the top ten. Material: CD4+ or CD8+ T cells sorted from blood, obtained in a trial of the OX40 agonist ivuxolimab. The receptors were sampled from an adult with an advanced solid tumor such as melanoma, head and neck, liver or kidney cancer. Each CDR3 is given with its conserved first and last residue. D genes are given only for firm matches.

d_gene: TRBD2
v_gene: TRBV27
CDR3aa: CASSMGLELYNEQFF

d_gene: NA
v_gene: TRBV4-2
CDR3aa: CASSQFVSGDEQYF

d_gene: NA
v_gene: TRBV5-4
CDR3aa: CASSLALDPTDTQYF

d_gene: TRBD1
v_gene: TRBV19
CDR3aa: CASSMNRGDFNYGYTF

d_gene: NA
v_gene: TRBV6-6
CDR3aa: CASSYSGAGLNTEAFF

d_gene: TRBD1
v_gene: TRBV28
CDR3aa: CASSGAHRGKAEAFF

d_gene: TRBD1
v_gene: TRBV2
CDR3aa: CASSPWTGHTGGANVLTF

d_gene: TRBD1
v_gene: TRBV4-1
CDR3aa: CASSQDQQGGGYTF

d_gene: NA
v_gene: TRBV7-2
CDR3aa: CASSFSGRSGEQFF

d_gene: NA
v_gene: TRBV2
CDR3aa: CASSGSSYNEQFF

d_gene: TRBD1
v_gene: TRBV18
CDR3aa: CASSPRIGTGAYNEQFF

d_gene: NA
v_gene: TRBV5-4
CDR3aa: CASSLVGTTRGNEQFF

d_gene: NA
v_gene: TRBV6-5
CDR3aa: CASSRNDGGREQYF

d_gene: NA
v_gene: TRBV5-8
CDR3aa: CASSLDGNYGYTF

d_gene: NA
v_gene: TRBV28
CDR3aa: CASSLYAGSRMWSGKLFF

d_gene: TRBD2
v_gene: TRBV12-5
CDR3aa: CASGLGTSGRAWDTQYF

d_gene: TRBD1
v_gene: TRBV7-3
CDR3aa: CASSPGQGPYNEQFF

d_gene: TRBD2
v_gene: TRBV5-1
CDR3aa: CASSRTSTFSDEQFF

d_gene: NA
v_gene: TRBV16
CDR3aa: CASSQSAGSSNEKLFF

d_gene: NA
v_gene: TRBV28
CDR3aa: CASSSPLTRSKAFF

d_gene: NA
v_gene: TRBV6-1
CDR3aa: CASIQQGNTEAFF

d_gene: TRBD2
v_gene: TRBV5-5
CDR3aa: CASSLEIPGLAGAGELFF

d_gene: NA
v_gene: TRBV11-2
CDR3aa: CASSLAGGGPYGYTF

d_gene: TRBD1
v_gene: TRBV5-1
CDR3aa: CASSTGQGTNEQYF

d_gene: NA
v_gene: TRBV23-1
CDR3aa: CASSQSPSACLGDTQYF

d_gene: TRBD2
v_gene: TRBV10-3
CDR3aa: CATLRGDYVAGEQFF

d_gene: NA
v_gene: TRBV19
CDR3aa: CASSQTAPNEKLFF

d_gene: NA
v_gene: TRBV25-1
CDR3aa: CASSAWDGYEKLFF

d_gene: NA
v_gene: TRBV5-5
CDR3aa: CASRSNGGGVDTGELFF

d_gene: NA
v_gene: TRBV7-8
CDR3aa: CASSKDSVLTEAFF

d_gene: TRBD1
v_gene: TRBV9
CDR3aa: CASSEGALDEKLFF

d_gene: NA
v_gene: TRBV4-2
CDR3aa: CASSQELDGYNQPQHF

d_gene: NA
v_gene: TRBV27
CDR3aa: CASSLGPRRTQYEQYF

d_gene: TRBD1
v_gene: TRBV7-2
CDR3aa: CASSTAGTVADTQYF

d_gene: NA
v_gene: TRBV29-1
CDR3aa: CSVGNSANYGYTF

d_gene: NA
v_gene: TRBV28
CDR3aa: CASSLGTETQYF

d_gene: TRBD1
v_gene: TRBV15
CDR3aa: CATSSHRGSTDTQYF

d_gene: TRBD1
v_gene: TRBV2
CDR3aa: CASSRQGSSEKLFF

d_gene: NA
v_gene: TRBV7-2
CDR3aa: CASSLAGPEETQYF

d_gene: NA
v_gene: TRBV6-5
CDR3aa: CASSYSKSGDQPQHF

d_gene: TRBD1
v_gene: TRBV2
CDR3aa: CASSNRQGPVSSYEQYF

d_gene: NA
v_gene: TRBV28
CDR3aa: CASSAPPTTPGFGGYTF

d_gene: NA
v_gene: TRBV10-2
CDR3aa: CASSPGGDGYTF

d_gene: NA
v_gene: TRBV27
CDR3aa: CASSSHPGAQHF

d_gene: TRBD2
v_gene: TRBV29-1
CDR3aa: CSVAQRDSLDTQYF

d_gene: TRBD2
v_gene: TRBV4-1
CDR3aa: CASSQGRGGTSDEQFF

d_gene: NA
v_gene: TRBV7-9
CDR3aa: CASSERVSTDTQYF

d_gene: NA
v_gene: TRBV25-1
CDR3aa: CASSERTDFNEKLLF

d_gene: TRBD1
v_gene: TRBV5-1
CDR3aa: CASSLAATGGGGYTF

d_gene: NA
v_gene: TRBV9
CDR3aa: CASSVQGTGTEAFF

d_gene: NA
v_gene: TRBV28
CDR3aa: CASSLEGSAFF

d_gene: NA
v_gene: TRBV11-2
CDR3aa: CASSSLLGNYGYTF

d_gene: NA
v_gene: TRBV5-4
CDR3aa: CASSLEQGIQETQYF

d_gene: NA
v_gene: TRBV29-1
CDR3aa: CSVEGQFTGELFF

d_gene: NA
v_gene: TRBV5-1
CDR3aa: CASSLSSYEQYF

d_gene: NA
v_gene: TRBV7-2
CDR3aa: CASSKAQGGVYGYTF

d_gene: TRBD1
v_gene: TRBV7-8
CDR3aa: CASSPGQGTYEQYF

d_gene: NA
v_gene: TRBV10-3
CDR3aa: CAISEDRVEGQPQHF

d_gene: TRBD1
v_gene: TRBV6-1
CDR3aa: CASSEEWTGSHEQYF

d_gene: NA
v_gene: TRBV10-3
CDR3aa: CATNGGQGFGAFF